Listed here are 5 T cell receptor beta chains from one sample, sequenced in a study of shared clonotypes between healthy human individuals. Profiled with immunoSEQ multiplex PCR; TCRdb holds only in-frame clones, not every one. This sample has about 600,000 clones, with around 78% found just once. The specimen sequenced was PBMCs. The receptors derive from a middle-aged woman in good health. Some clones in this sample may be carry-over from other donors' samples.

This clone was picked up one time. The V gene is TRBV11-3, the J gene TRBJ2-5; 7 bases are a match to TRBD1. Germline lookup yields CDR1 SGHNT and CDR2 YENEEA. The CDR3 is 15 amino acids. V gave up 3 bases and J gave up 1 base; unmatched junction bases: 5. The CDR3 is CASSLGTAPQETQYF. The CDR3 nucleotides read TGTGCCAGCAGCTTGGGGACAGCCCCCCAAGAGACCCAGTACTTC.

The genes are TRBV7-9 and TRBJ1-5; no firm D call. Looked up from germline, CDR1 is SEHNR and CDR2 is FQNEAQ (reference sequence). Between the trimmed V and J ends, which lost 5 bases and 2 bases, there was a span of 7 bases. The CDR3 totals 13 residues. CDR3 residues: CASSPDGNQPQHF. The CDR3 nucleotides read TGTGCCAGCAGCCCCGACGGCAATCAGCCCCAGCATTTT.

The rearrangement uses TRBV7-8 and TRBJ2-7; no definite D call. The CDR3 sequence is 12 residues long. With 2 bases removed from V and 4 bases from J, the gap between germline ends came to 6 bases. Germline V gives CDR1 SGHVS, CDR2 FQNEAQ. This chain's CDR3 is CASSLSWYEQYF. CDR3 sequence (DNA): TGTGCCAGCAGCTTATCCTGGTACGAGCAGTACTTC.

The chain carries TRBV2 and TRBJ2-2; D unclear. The germline CDR1 and CDR2 sequences are SNHLY and FYNNEI. CDR3 length: 14 amino acids. Trimming took 3 bases from V and 0 from J, leaving 5 bases between them. CDR3 bases: TGTGCCAGCAGTGATCGGACGAACACCGGGGAGCTGTTTTTT. Translating it yields CASSDRTNTGELFF.

The chain uses TRBV6-6 and TRBJ1-2, with D tentatively TRBD1 (5 bases). The CDR3 length is 14 residues. The germline V gene encodes CDR1 MNHNY and CDR2 SVGAGI (reference sequence). V lost 7 bases, J lost 3 bases, and 15 bases lay in between. CDR3 sequence reads: CASTPRGGDYGYTF. CDR3 DNA sequence: TGTGCCAGCACTCCTCGTGGGGGAGACTATGGCTACACCTTC.